This T cell receptor (beta chain) was captured by sequencing in a study of shared clonotypes between healthy human individuals. Study overall: Per-donor plates numbered three CD4 naive, three CD4 memory, two CD8 naive and one CD8 memory.

The CDR3 has 14 amino acids. Germline V gives CDR1 MNHNY, CDR2 SVGAGI (reference sequence). The trim removed 4 bases at V and 5 bases at J, leaving 4 bases unmatched. Method: immunoSEQ multiplex PCR; TCRdb's copy keeps in-frame clones and lacks some. The data show approximately 1.9 million clones, over 85% seen once. Naive-designated CD8 cells lacked CD45RO, were positively enriched for CCR7, and omitted terminally differentiated effector memory CD45RA+ cells. The V call is TRBV6-6, the J call TRBJ1-4, with TRBD1 matching over 7 bases. This receptor was obtained from a man aged 18 to 35 in good health. Some clones in this sample may be carry-over from other donors' samples. Material for sequencing was naive CD8+ T cells from PBMCs. The CDR3 is CASSSTQGNEKLFF. CDR3 DNA: TGTGCCAGCAGTTCAACACAGGGGAATGAAAAACTGTTTTTT.